Following are 17 T cell receptor beta chains from one sample sequenced in a study of CD8+CD57+ T cells in acquired aplastic anemia (dated by TCRdb to 2016 to 2019). The sequencing machine was an Illumina HiSeq 2000. Profiling of TCR beta VDJ combinations and CDR3 sequences used genomic DNA as the template. Through fastp at Q25 and MiXCR, TCRdb rebuilt clones from the public reads, retaining in-frame beta chains. Identical CDR3 proteins give one entry, which carries the most common genes and DNA. This sample is represented by 250,000 or so distinct CDR3 sequences; more than 45% of them were singletons. Approximately 8% of the sample is in the top ten clones. Patients chosen for sequencing had shown expansion of CD8+CD57+ cells by flow cytometry. Source material: sorted CD4+, CD8+, or CD8+CD57+ T cells (not recorded which) from PBMCs. Receptors were obtained from a human donor with aplastic anemia.

For this clonotype: This may be a read error: a much more frequent sequence differs by one nucleotide. The V and J genes are TRBV7-9 and TRBJ2-7, with TRBD2 identical over 14 bases. The CDR3 totals 16 residues. From germline, CDR1 is SEHNR and CDR2 FQNEAQ (reference sequence). CDR3 DNA: TGTGCCGGCAGCTTGGGGACTAGCGGGAGCCCCGGGGAGCAGTACTTC. Its protein is CAGSLGTSGSPGEQYF.

The chain uses TRBV7-9 and TRBJ1-4; a possible D gene is TRBD1 (6 bases). The V gene's germline CDR1 is SEHNR and CDR2 FQNEAQ (reference sequence). Trimming left V 2 bases short and J 6 bases short, with 22 bases between. The CDR3 has 18 residues. The CDR3 spells CASSLRALYLRTDEKLFF. CDR3 sequence (DNA): TGTGCCAGCAGCTTAAGGGCTCTCTACCTACGGACAGATGAAAAACTGTTTTTT.

The CDR3 loop is CASTLDTGTDTQYF. In DNA, the CDR3 is TGTGCCAGTACCCTGGACACGGGGACAGATACGCAGTATTTT. J is TRBJ2-3 and V is TRBV19, with D possibly being TRBD1 or TRBD2 (5 bases each). CDR3 length: 14 residues. Trimming left V 7 bases short and J 3 bases short, with 14 bases between. Per germline, CDR1 LNHDA and CDR2 SQIVND (reference sequence).

The rearrangement joins TRBV19 to TRBJ1-5, with D perhaps matching TRBD1 (6 bases). Per the germline V gene, CDR1 is LNHDA and CDR2 is SQIVND (reference sequence). The CDR3 has 13 residues. V lost 6 bases and J lost 5, with 11 bases in between. The DNA for the CDR3 is TGTGCCAGTAGCACGGGGGCAGATCAGCCCCAGCATTTT. It specifies CASSTGADQPQHF.

Note on this clonotype: A single base separates this from a much larger clone, so it may be a read error. This CDR3 reads CASRFLAGSNQPQHF. The DNA for the CDR3 is TGTGCCAGCAGATTCCTTGCCGGGAGCAATCAGCCCCAGCATTTT. The V gene is TRBV12-3 or TRBV12-4, the J gene TRBJ1-5, with D hard to call. The V and J ends lost 6 bases and 1 base respectively, with 13 bases between them. This CDR3 spans 15 amino acids.

V is TRBV5-5 and J is TRBJ1-2, with 8 bases that match TRBD1. Germline V gene sequence: CDR1 SGHKS, CDR2 YYEKEE (reference sequence). This CDR3 is built from 14 residues. With 1 base clipped from V and 6 bases from J, the junction kept 5 bases outside the gene matches. CDR3 residues: CASSLTGTGHGYTF. The DNA for the CDR3 is TGTGCCAGCAGCTTGACCGGGACAGGCCATGGCTACACCTTC. Full variable domain (rest looked up from reference TRBV5-5 and TRBJ1-2): DAGVTQSPTHLIKTRGQQVTLRCSPISGHKSVSWYQQVLGQGPQFIFQYYEKEERGRGNFPDRFSARQFPNYSSELNVNALLLGDSALYLCASSLTGTGHGYTFGSGTRLTVV.

Of note for this clonotype: One end of the junction is discordant with germline, which a read error may explain. The CDR3 sequence is CASSPTGGSQEKLFF. In DNA, the CDR3 is TGTGCCAGCAGCCCAACAGGGGGCTCGCAGGAAAAGCTGTTTTTT. The chain employs TRBV3-1 and TRBJ1-4; 9 nucleotides align to TRBD1. Per germline, CDR1 LGHDT and CDR2 YNNKEL (reference sequence). This CDR3 contains 15 residues.

V and J are TRBV7-2 and TRBJ2-7; D is unclear. CDR1 and CDR2 (germline): SGHTA, FQGNSA. The ends were cut back, 5 bases at V and 4 bases at J, with 9 bases in the middle. The CDR3 runs 12 residues. In nucleotides, the CDR3 is TGTGCCAGCAGCCCGGACCATTACGAGCAGTACTTC. Translation: CASSPDHYEQYF. Using reference TRBV7-2 and TRBJ2-7 for the parts outside the CDR3, the full variable domain is GAGVSQSPSNKVTEKGKDVELRCDPISGHTALYWYRQSLGQGLEFLIYFQGNSAPDKSGLPSDRFSAERTGGSVSTLTIQRTQQEDSAVYLCASSPDHYEQYFGPGTRLTVT.

On this clonotype itself: Being one base from a much bigger clone, this may be a read error. V usage is TRBV5-6 and J usage is TRBJ2-7, with 9 bases that match TRBD1. The CDR3 runs 14 residues. CDR1 and CDR2 from the germline V gene are SGHDT and YYEEEE. The DNA for the CDR3 is TGTGCCAGCAGCTTTCGACTGGCCAACCGGGACAGGGACTTC. Translating gives CASSFRLANRDRDF.

This rearrangement joins TRBV2 to TRBJ1-2; 7 bases match TRBD1. This CDR3 comprises 16 residues. Trimming removed 5 bases from V and 3 bases from J; junction bases left unmatched: 12. Germline V gene sequence: CDR1 SNHLY, CDR2 FYNNEI. Written as DNA, the CDR3 is TGTGCCAGCAGTCTAAAAGTTTACAGGGGTGACTATGGCTACACCTTC. It encodes CASSLKVYRGDYGYTF.

This clonotype was found many times. CDR3 sequence (DNA): TGTGCCAGCAGCACAGGGACTAAACTTTACCAAGAGACCCAGTACTTC. Its protein product is CASSTGTKLYQETQYF. This chain links TRBV12-3 or TRBV12-4 with TRBJ2-5; D perhaps matches TRBD2 (7 bases). Trimming removed 6 bases at V and 0 bases at J, with 17 bases between. The CDR3 loop spans 16 amino acids.

The chain combines TRBV29-1 with TRBJ1-2; D is perhaps TRBD1 (6 bases). The CDR3 loop spans 14 amino acids. V was trimmed by 3 bases and J by 4 bases, leaving 15 bases between them. Germline CDR1 reads SQVTM; CDR2 reads ANQGSEA. CDR3 nucleotide sequence: TGCAGCGTTGACAGGGGCGAAGAGGGCTATGGCTACACCTTC. It encodes CSVDRGEEGYGYTF. Drawing the rest from reference TRBV29-1 and TRBJ1-2, the complete variable domain is SAVISQKPSRDICQRGTSLTIQCQVDSQVTMMFWYRQQPGQSLTLIATANQGSEATYESGFVIDKFPISRPNLTFSTLTVSNMSPEDSSIYLCSVDRGEEGYGYTFGSGTRLTVV.

The rearrangement links TRBV9 to TRBJ2-3; perhaps TRBD2 as D (5 bases). V gave up 0 bases and J gave up 5 bases, with 13 bases separating them. This CDR3 comprises 15 residues. Germline CDR1 and CDR2: SGDLS and YYNGEE. The DNA for the CDR3 is TGTGCCAGCAGCGTAGGGACCGGGGAGCTAGATACGCAGTATTTT. This sequence encodes CASSVGTGELDTQYF.

The J gene is TRBJ2-5, the V gene TRBV20-1, with D tentatively TRBD1 (6 bases). This CDR3 spans 11 amino acids. V was shortened by 1 base and J by 7 bases, with 7 bases between the two germline ends. From germline, CDR1 is DFQATT and CDR2 SNEGSKA (reference sequence). Written as DNA, the CDR3 is TGCAGTGCTAGAGTCAGGGGGACCCAGTACTTC. This codes for CSARVRGTQYF.

There are many counts of this clonotype. The genes are TRBV6-4 and TRBJ2-2; D is unresolved. This CDR3 is built from 13 residues. The germline gives CDR1 MRHNA, CDR2 SNTAGT. The ends were cut back, 0 bases at V and 7 bases at J, with 6 bases in the middle. The CDR3: CASSDSDGGELFF. The CDR3 coding sequence is TGTGCCAGCAGTGACTCCGACGGCGGGGAGCTGTTTTTT.

This clonotype was counted many times. The chain joins TRBV9 to TRBJ2-1, with D tentatively TRBD1 or TRBD2 (7 bases each). V lost 3 bases, J lost 9 bases, and 19 bases lay in between. The CDR3 length is 15 residues. The germline V gene encodes CDR1 SGDLS and CDR2 YYNGEE. The CDR3 loop reads CASSAGGGTVTEQFF. The CDR3 nucleotides read TGTGCCAGCAGCGCAGGGGGGGGGACAGTCACTGAGCAGTTCTTC.

This clonotype has a handful of counts. The genes are TRBV7-2 and TRBJ1-6, with D possibly TRBD1 on 5 matching bases. Germline V gene data show CDR1 as SGHTA and CDR2 as FQGNSA. CDR3 length equals 17 residues. V lost 0 bases and J lost 8, with 17 bases in between. CDR3 sequence: CASSLAHRTRLDSPLHF. The CDR3 nucleotides read TGTGCCAGCAGCTTAGCGCATCGGACAAGGTTGGATTCACCCCTCCACTTT.